These 10 T cell receptor beta chains came from one sample sequenced in a study of T cells after yellow fever vaccination. MiXCR, run by TCRdb on the 5' RACE reads, gives a single entry per CDR3 protein. Counted here are nearly 550,000 distinct CDR3 sequences, about 19% occurring once; the ten biggest clones make up around 15%. The source was PBMCs, collected 15 days after the yellow fever booster vaccination. All receptors derive from a man aged 25 to 40 who received the YFV17D yellow fever vaccine.

This clonotype showed up many times. The chain couples TRBV20-1 to TRBJ1-1; D not certain. The CDR3 extends over 12 amino acids. The V gene's germline CDR1 is DFQATT and CDR2 SNEGSKA (reference sequence). The CDR3 DNA sequence: TGCACTGGGTGGCGGATGAACACTGAAGCTTTCTTT. Its translation is CTGWRMNTEAFF.

The chain employs TRBV28 and TRBJ1-3; D call uncertain. The germline V and J ends were trimmed by 7 bases and 0 bases, with 7 bases remaining between them. Germline-derived CDR1 and CDR2 are MDHEN and SYDVKM. CDR3 length: 13 amino acids. The CDR3 DNA is TGTGCCAGCACAGAACACTCTGGAAACACCATATATTTT. It specifies CASTEHSGNTIYF. Based on the CDR3 plus reference TRBV28 and TRBJ1-3, the full variable domain is DVKVTQSSRYLVKRTGEKVFLECVQDMDHENMFWYRQDPGLGLRLIYFSYDVKMKEKGDIPEGYSVSREKKERFSLILESASTNQTSMYLCASTEHSGNTIYFGEGSWLTVV.

This sequence joins TRBV4-3 and TRBJ2-3; D is uncertain. Trimming shortened V by 0 bases and J by 4 bases, and 14 bases separated the two germline ends. Germline CDR1 reads LGHNA; CDR2 reads YSLEER. The CDR3 is made up of 16 amino acids. CDR3 sequence: CASSQDRSLRPDTQYF. In nucleotides, the CDR3 is TGCGCCAGCAGCCAAGATAGGTCGCTGCGCCCAGATACGCAGTATTTT.

On this clonotype itself: Sequence at one end of the junction differs from germline and may be a read error. The rearrangement links TRBV20-1 to TRBJ1-4; D possibly corresponds to TRBD1 (6 bases). Looked up from germline, CDR1 is DFQATT and CDR2 is SNEGSKA (reference sequence). CDR3 size: 15 residues. This CDR3 reads CCARDVRSGAEKLFF. The DNA of the CDR3 is TGCTGTGCTAGAGATGTTCGGTCAGGGGCTGAAAAACTGTTTTTT.

On this clonotype: Since the CDR3 does not end with the conserved phenylalanine or tryptophan, this likely comes from a read error. The chain carries TRBV5-1 and TRBJ2-5, with 9 bases that match TRBD2. Trimming took 4 bases from V and 2 from J; bases not matched to a gene: 3. CDR1 and CDR2 from the germline V gene are SGHRS and YFSETQ. The CDR3 runs to 14 residues. The CDR3 DNA sequence: TGCGCCAGCAGCAAGACTAGCGGACAAGAGACCCAGTACTCC. It codes for CASSKTSGQETQYS.

The CDR3 region is CASSLETGEDIQYF. The CDR3, as DNA: TGTGCCAGCAGCTTGGAGACAGGGGAGGACATTCAGTACTTC. This chain connects TRBV11-2 to TRBJ2-4, with TRBD1 identical over 8 bases. From germline, CDR1 is SGHAT and CDR2 FQNNGV. The CDR3 consists of 14 residues. The J segment lost 8 bases and the V segment lost 3 bases, leaving 6 bases of the junction unmatched.

This clonotype was detected many times. CDR3 protein: CASSTRLAKQFF. The DNA for the CDR3 is TGTGCCAGCAGCACCCGACTAGCGAAGCAGTTCTTC. The V gene is TRBV5-6, the J gene TRBJ2-1, with 8 bases matching TRBD2. The CDR3 consists of 12 residues. Germline CDR1 SGHDT, CDR2 YYEEEE. With V trimmed by 4 bases and J by 11 bases, 5 bases remained unmatched.

The J gene is TRBJ2-1, the V gene TRBV12-3 or TRBV12-4, with 13 bases lining up with TRBD2. The V gene end was trimmed by 5 bases and the J gene end by 9 bases; junction bases not matched to a gene: 4. The CDR3 has 14 residues. The CDR3 reads CASSEGLAGVEQFF. CDR3 nucleotide sequence: TGTGCCAGCAGTGAAGGACTAGCGGGGGTTGAGCAGTTCTTC.

This clonotype was seen a few times. V is TRBV6-2 or TRBV6-3 and J is TRBJ2-7; D unresolved. CDR1 and CDR2 (germline): MNHEY, SVGEGT. V gave up 0 bases and J gave up 2 bases, with 8 bases separating them. The CDR3 runs to 14 residues. The CDR3 region has the DNA TGTGCCAGCAGTTACTCGATTGGAACCTACGAGCAGTACTTC. It codes for CASSYSIGTYEQYF.

This clonotype has just a few counts. The V and J genes are TRBV7-8 and TRBJ2-5, with TRBD2 matching over 7 bases. The CDR3 extends over 15 amino acids. Germline values: CDR1 SGHVS, CDR2 FQNEAQ. V lost 1 base and J lost 3; bases outside the gene matches: 5. This CDR3 is CASSLGLAPEETQYF. Here the CDR3 DNA reads TGTGCCAGCAGCTTAGGACTAGCTCCAGAAGAGACCCAGTACTTC.